This T cell receptor beta chain was identified in a study of T cell responses to AZD1222 COVID-19 vaccine. Study at large: Doses given second, at about 4 or about 12 weeks, were pooled. Study-level findings and limits: Recipients of two AZD1222 doses showed rising Spike-specific TCR breadth and depth. At baseline, just six AZD1222 recipients tested seropositive.

This CDR3 comprises 14 residues. CDR1 MNHEY and CDR2 SVGAGI come from the germline V gene. Trimming cost V 6 bases and J 7 bases, with 16 bases left between them. Profiling relied on immunoSEQ multiplex PCR, and the TCRdb table lists in-frame clones only, not all of them. The sample shows about 130,000 clones, 86% of them seen only once. With regard to this clone: What it binds is not known.

The material was peripheral blood, obtained on day 0 of AZD1222 vaccination. J is TRBJ1-3 and V is TRBV6-5, with D possibly matching TRBD1 (6 bases). This clonotype originated in an adult in good health. The CDR3 region is CASSSRQGTNTIYF. In nucleotides, the CDR3 is TGTGCCAGCAGCAGCCGGCAGGGGACGAACACCATATATTTT.